Each of the 11 T cell receptor beta chains below was sequenced from the same sample in a study of blood T cell repertoires in COVID-19. The table came from immunoSEQ multiplex PCR; TCRdb's copy has only in-frame clones and leaves some out. Of about 170,000 clones in the sample, roughly 84% were seen once. Source material: PBMCs or T cells enriched from blood (not recorded which). Every receptor here comes from a man aged 50 to 60 who had recovered from COVID-19.

This sequence joins TRBV30 and TRBJ1-4; possibly TRBD1 for D (6 bases). The ends were cut back, 4 bases at V and 1 base at J, with 10 bases in the middle. The CDR3 is made up of 14 amino acids. Germline V CDR1 and CDR2: GTSNPN, SVGIG (reference sequence). The chain's CDR3 is CAWKTGQTNEKLFF. The CDR3 nucleotides are TGTGCCTGGAAAACAGGGCAAACTAATGAAAAACTGTTTTTT.

Only a few counts were recorded for this clone. The chain joins TRBV5-8 to TRBJ1-5; possible D gene TRBD1, 5 bases. V was trimmed by 4 bases and J by 3 bases, leaving 11 bases between them. Germline V CDR1 and CDR2: SGHTS, YDEGEE. This CDR3 comprises 14 residues. The DNA of the CDR3 is TGTGCCAGCAGCGCCGACAGTTACAATCAGCCCCAGCATTTT. It specifies CASSADSYNQPQHF.

V is TRBV18 and J is TRBJ1-6; D unresolved. With 6 bases removed from V and 0 bases from J, the gap between germline ends came to 12 bases. Germline V gene sequence: CDR1 KGHSH, CDR2 LQKENI. The CDR3 spans 16 residues. The CDR3 region is CASSQVGSSYNSPLHF. The CDR3 DNA reads TGTGCCAGCTCTCAGGTTGGGAGCTCCTATAATTCACCCCTCCACTTT.

The rearrangement links TRBV7-6 to TRBJ2-6, with TRBD1 matching over 7 bases. In germline, CDR1 is SGHVS, CDR2 FNYEAQ. With V trimmed by 5 bases and J by 3 bases, 4 bases remained unmatched. This CDR3 has 15 residues. The CDR3 region is CASSPRGHGANVLTF. The CDR3 nucleotides are TGTGCCAGCAGCCCAAGGGGGCATGGGGCCAACGTCCTGACTTTC.

This clone appeared once. This chain uses TRBV6-5 with TRBJ1-6; tentatively, D is TRBD1 (6 bases). In germline, CDR1 is MNHEY, CDR2 SVGAGI. Trimming took 5 bases from V and 7 from J, leaving 15 bases between them. There are 15 residues in the CDR3. This chain's CDR3 is CASSQFGQLNSPLHF. The CDR3 bases are TGTGCCAGCAGTCAATTCGGACAGTTAAATTCACCCCTCCACTTT.

The chain carries TRBV7-2 and TRBJ2-7; possibly TRBD1 for D (6 bases). Germline values: CDR1 SGHTA, CDR2 FQGNSA. With 5 bases removed from V and 6 bases from J, the gap between germline ends came to 14 bases. The CDR3 runs to 13 residues. The CDR3 here is CASSPWTVREQYF. CDR3 nucleotide sequence: TGTGCCAGCAGCCCATGGACAGTCCGCGAGCAGTACTTC.

The chain uses TRBV9 and TRBJ2-3; 9 positions match TRBD2. V gave up 4 bases and J gave up 1 base; unmatched junction bases: 1. Germline V gene lookup returns CDR1 SGDLS and CDR2 YYNGEE. The CDR3 spans 14 residues. CDR3 residues: CASSPSGGTDTQYF. DNA of the CDR3: TGTGCCAGCAGCCCTAGCGGGGGCACAGATACGCAGTATTTT.

This clone was seen only a few times. This chain links TRBV7-2 with TRBJ1-2; 9 bases are a match to TRBD1. With 5 bases clipped from V and 7 bases from J, the junction kept 8 bases outside the gene matches. This CDR3 region has 14 residues. Germline CDR1 reads SGHTA; CDR2 reads FQGNSA. CDR3 loop: CASSLGTGSGGYTF. DNA of the CDR3: TGTGCCAGCAGCCTCGGGACAGGGTCTGGTGGCTACACCTTC.

The chain employs TRBV27 and TRBJ2-1; perhaps TRBD2 as D (7 bases). Trimming took 5 bases from V and 2 from J, leaving 13 bases between them. The germline V gene has CDR1 MNHEY and CDR2 SMNVEV (reference sequence). The CDR3 totals 15 residues. As DNA, the CDR3 is TGTGCCAGCAGTCCCCGCGGGGGCGCCTACAATGAGCAGTTCTTC. Translated: CASSPRGGAYNEQFF.

About this clone: Other DNA sequences in the sample encode the same CDR3. The CDR3 here is CATSDSGTGAYEQYF. CDR3 bases: TGTGCCACCAGTGACTCCGGGACAGGGGCCTACGAGCAGTACTTC. This chain links TRBV24-1 with TRBJ2-7, with 10 positions matching TRBD1. Germline values: CDR1 KGHDR, CDR2 SFDVKD. The J segment lost 2 bases and the V segment lost 4 bases, leaving 4 bases of the junction unmatched. The CDR3 has 15 residues.

The chain joins TRBV23-1 to TRBJ1-1, with D maybe TRBD1 (5 bases). TRBV23-1 is an open reading frame whose function is uncertain. The V gene lost 0 bases and the J gene lost 0 bases, with 11 bases spanning the gap. This CDR3 has 16 residues. CDR3: CASSQSGGGVNTEAFF. CDR3 coding DNA: TGCGCCAGCAGTCAATCGGGGGGAGGGGTGAACACTGAAGCTTTCTTT.